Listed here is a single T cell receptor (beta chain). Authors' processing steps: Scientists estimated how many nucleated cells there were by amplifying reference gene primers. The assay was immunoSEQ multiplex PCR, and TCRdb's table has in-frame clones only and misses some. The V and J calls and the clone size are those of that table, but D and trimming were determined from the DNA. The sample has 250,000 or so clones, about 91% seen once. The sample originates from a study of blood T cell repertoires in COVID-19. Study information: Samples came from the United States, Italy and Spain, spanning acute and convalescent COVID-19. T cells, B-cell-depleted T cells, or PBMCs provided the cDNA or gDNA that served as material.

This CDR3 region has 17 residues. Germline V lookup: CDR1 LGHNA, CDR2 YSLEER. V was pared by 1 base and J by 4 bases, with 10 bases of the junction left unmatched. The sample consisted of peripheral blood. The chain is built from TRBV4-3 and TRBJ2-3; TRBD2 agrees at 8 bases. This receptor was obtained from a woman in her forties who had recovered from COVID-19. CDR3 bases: TGCGCCAGCAGCCAAGGGGTCTTGGCGGGGGGCCCAGATACGCAGTATTTT. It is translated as CASSQGVLAGGPDTQYF.